This T cell receptor (beta chain) was documented in a study of long-term antiretroviral therapy in people with HIV. Study observations and caveats: Whereas controls had wider CDR3 length ranges, HIV repertoires had narrower ones.

A word on this clone: The antigen is undetermined.

Samples were assayed with immunoSEQ v3.0 at survey level. Produced via immunoSEQ multiplex PCR; TCRdb's table is partial and in-frame only. The sample shows 30,000 to 35,000 clones, 60% to 75% of them seen only once. CDR1 is ENHRY and CDR2 is SYGVKD in the germline V gene. The CDR3 is 13 residues long. The V and J ends lost 4 bases and 5 bases respectively, with 11 bases between them. The receptor comes from a man in his fifties or sixties with HIV. The chain combines TRBV10-3 with TRBJ2-5; D is undetermined. The sequencing used unsorted PBMCs, collected 3 years after starting antiretroviral therapy. CDR3 in amino acids: CAISVRTEETQYF. In DNA, the CDR3 is TGTGCCATCAGTGTACGGACCGAGGAGACCCAGTACTTC.